The rows below give T cell receptor beta chains drawn from one sample of a study of identical twins. Via MiXCR, TCRdb re-called the 5' RACE reads, giving one row per CDR3 protein. The data show over 500,000 distinct CDR3 sequences, 20% to 25% seen once. These data were also filed under a second study, of T cells expressing NK-cell markers.

Sequencing was carried out using CD4+ T cells sorted from blood. The receptors were sampled from a woman aged 18-29 years in good health. The CDR3 runs from the conserved cysteine through the conserved F or W. The D gene is left open where the match is weak. The size field is filled for only some rows; it gives once, few, many or a size class.

>-|many|TRBJ1-1|TRBV11-2
TGTGCCAGCAGCAAAACAGGCCCGGGGGCTGAAGCTTTCTTT
CASSKTGPGAEAFF
>-|few|TRBJ1-2|TRBV12-3/TRBV12-4
TGTGCCAGCAGTTTAGCCGCGGAATATGGCTACACCTTC
CASSLAAEYGYTF
>-|few|TRBJ1-2|TRBV5-1
TGCGCCAGCACCCAGGCTCCGCAACAATCAGGCTATGGCTACACCTTC
CASTQAPQQSGYGYTF
>TRBD1|few|TRBJ2-2|TRBV7-3
TGTGCCAGCAGCTTAATGAGCCCCGGGACAGGCGGGGCCGGGGAGCTGTTTTTT
CASSLMSPGTGGAGELFF
>TRBD1|-|TRBJ2-7|TRBV28
TGTGCCAGCAGTTCTTCCGGGACAGGGGGCTACGAGCAGTACTTC
CASSSSGTGGYEQYF
>TRBD2|-|TRBJ2-5|TRBV12-3/TRBV12-4
TGTGCCAGCAATTGGGGAGGGGAGACCCAGTACTTC
CASNWGGETQYF
>-|few|TRBJ1-2|TRBV7-9
TGTGCCAGCAGCTTAGCGAAAGGCTACACCTTC
CASSLAKGYTF
>-|-|TRBJ1-6|TRBV20-1
TGCAGTGCTAGTACAGGGTCCGGTTCACCCCTCCACTTT
CSASTGSGSPLHF
>TRBD1|many|TRBJ2-7|TRBV12-3/TRBV12-4
TGTGCCAGCAGCCTCCGGGACAGGGGCTACGAGCAGTACTTC
CASSLRDRGYEQYF
>-|-|TRBJ2-3|TRBV20-1
TGCAGTGCTAGAGCGGATGCGGGGGATACGCAGTATTTT
CSARADAGDTQYF
>TRBD2|-|TRBJ2-1|TRBV10-3
TGTGCCATCGGCGAAACCGGGAGGGCCAGTGCTATTGGGCAGTTCTTC
CAIGETGRASAIGQFF
>TRBD1|few|TRBJ2-4|TRBV20-1
TGCAGTGCTAGAGACCCAAACAGGGGGCAGGGCCCGCTCGCCAAAAACATTCAGTACTTC
CSARDPNRGQGPLAKNIQYF
>TRBD2|few|TRBJ2-1|TRBV29-1
TGCAGCGTTGAACAAGGGCGGGAGGGCCCCGATGAGCAGTTCTTC
CSVEQGREGPDEQFF
>TRBD2|-|TRBJ2-1|TRBV7-9
TGTGCCAGCAGCCCTCTGACTAGCGAAGCCTCCTACAATGAGCAGTTCTTC
CASSPLTSEASYNEQFF